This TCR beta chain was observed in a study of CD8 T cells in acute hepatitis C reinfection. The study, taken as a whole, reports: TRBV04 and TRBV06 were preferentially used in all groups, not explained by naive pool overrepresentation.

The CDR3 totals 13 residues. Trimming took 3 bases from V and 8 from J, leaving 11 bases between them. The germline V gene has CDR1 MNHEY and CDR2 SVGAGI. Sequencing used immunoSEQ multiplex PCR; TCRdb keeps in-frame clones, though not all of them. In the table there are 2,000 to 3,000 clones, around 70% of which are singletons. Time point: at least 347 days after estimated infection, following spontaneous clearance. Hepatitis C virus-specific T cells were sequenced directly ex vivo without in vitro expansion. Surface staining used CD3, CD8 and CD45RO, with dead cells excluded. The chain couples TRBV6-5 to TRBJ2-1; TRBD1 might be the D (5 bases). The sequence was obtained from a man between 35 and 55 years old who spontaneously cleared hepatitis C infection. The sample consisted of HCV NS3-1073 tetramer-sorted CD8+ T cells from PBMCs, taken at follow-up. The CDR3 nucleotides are TGTGCCAGCAGTTATTCAGGGTCCGATGAGCAGTTCTTC. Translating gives CASSYSGSDEQFF.